This TCR beta chain was sequenced during a study of cytomegalovirus exposure and HLA in healthy donors. Overall study findings and caveats: Per a prior analysis, the majority of TCR beta V segments were productive roughly 90% or roughly 30% of the time.

The study ran its PCR with 60 Vbeta and 13 Jbeta primers. Profiling relied on immunoSEQ multiplex PCR, and the TCRdb table lists in-frame clones only, not all of them. The sample yields about 140,000 clones, around 75% seen once. V was shortened by 1 base and J by 0 bases, with 10 bases between the two germline ends. Germline V gene data show CDR1 as MGHRA and CDR2 as YSYEKL. The CDR3 is 15 amino acids. With regard to this clone: Its specificity is unknown.

The clonotype comes from a man younger than 35 in good health and CMV-seropositive. The chain joins TRBV4-1 to TRBJ2-7, with D possibly being TRBD2 (6 bases). The sample taken for sequencing was PBMCs. CDR3 protein: CASSQVGTYSYEQYF. The CDR3 nucleotides read TGCGCCAGCAGCCAAGTCGGGACTTACTCCTACGAGCAGTACTTC.